Listed below are T cell receptor beta chains from one sample, sequenced in a study of patients and donors after allogeneic stem cell transplantation. TCRdb re-derived calls from the RT-PCR reads in MiXCR, one entry per CDR3 protein. The sample has fewer than 500,000 distinct CDR3 sequences, roughly 16% seen once. The sample taken for sequencing was blood, either unsorted or a sorted T cell fraction (not recorded which). The receptor set was obtained from a human donor who was either an allogeneic HSCT recipient or a stem cell or donor lymphocyte infusion donor (not recorded which). It is not recorded whose cells these are; they may come from a transplant donor. Both conserved end residues are part of each CDR3. Each record gives: J gene, D gene, clone size, V gene, CDR3 DNA, CDR3 protein. D genes are given only for firm matches. The listing skips clone size in some rows; elsewhere it reads once, few, many or a size class.

>TRBJ2-7|TRBD1|.|TRBV4-1
TGCGCCAGCAGCCGCCGGGACAGGGTATACGAGCAGTACTTC
CASSRRDRVYEQYF
>TRBJ1-1|.|.|TRBV14
TGTGCCAGCAGCAGACAGGCTTTAATGAACACTGAAGCTTTCTTT
CASSRQALMNTEAFF
>TRBJ1-4|TRBD1|few|TRBV4-3
TGCGCCAGCAGCCAAGAGAGGGGACAGCTGGGTGAAAAACTGTTTTTT
CASSQERGQLGEKLFF
>TRBJ2-3|TRBD2|few|TRBV3-1
TGTGCCAGCAGCCACCAGCGGGAGGCGGCAGATACGCAGTATTTT
CASSHQREAADTQYF
>TRBJ1-1|TRBD1|few|TRBV6-1
TGTGCCAGCATCCCAGGGGGCGTGAGCACTGAAGCTTTCTTT
CASIPGGVSTEAFF
>TRBJ2-3|.|.|TRBV6-1
TGTGCCAGCAGCACCTCGATGGCGTCTAGCACAGATACGCAGTATTTT
CASSTSMASSTDTQYF
>TRBJ2-2|.|many|TRBV5-1
TGCGCCAGCAGCCAAATAAACACCGGGGAGCTGTTTTTT
CASSQINTGELFF
>TRBJ2-1|.|few|TRBV12-3/TRBV12-4
TGTGCCAGCAGCCCATCCAGTCTCGGGATCTCCTACAATGAGCAGTTCTTC
CASSPSSLGISYNEQFF
>TRBJ2-4|.|few|TRBV27
TGTGCCAGCAGTTTATATGGGGGTACGGCCAAAAACATTCAGTACTTC
CASSLYGGTAKNIQYF
>TRBJ2-1|.|few|TRBV7-9
TGTGCCAGCAGCTTAGTCGCAGGGGTGATTTCGGATGAGCAGTTCTTC
CASSLVAGVISDEQFF
>TRBJ2-2|.|few|TRBV20-1
TGCAGTGCTAGGGAGGGTATAAAGAACACCGGGGAGCTGTTTTTT
CSAREGIKNTGELFF
>TRBJ2-5|TRBD1|.|TRBV15
TGTGCCACCAGCAGGGACAGGGTCCAAGAGACCCAGTACTTC
CATSRDRVQETQYF
>TRBJ1-5|.|few|TRBV18
TGTGCCAGCTCACCTCGTCGAGATAGCAATCAGCCCCAGCATTTT
CASSPRRDSNQPQHF
>TRBJ2-2|TRBD2|.|TRBV24-1
TGTGCCACCAGTGATATAGGCGGGAGGCCGAACACCGGGGAGCTGTTTTTT
CATSDIGGRPNTGELFF
>TRBJ1-1|.|.|TRBV6-4
TGTGCCAGCAGTGCCACAGGGCTTGGAGCGAACACTGAAGCTTTCTTT
CASSATGLGANTEAFF
>TRBJ1-3|.|many|TRBV28
TGTGCCAGCAGTTTGGCGGCCTCTGGAAACACCATATATTTT
CASSLAASGNTIYF
>TRBJ2-1|.|many|TRBV4-1
TGCGCCAGCAGCCTCAAGGGATCGGGAATTCATAATGAGCAGTTCTTC
CASSLKGSGIHNEQFF
>TRBJ2-7|.|few|TRBV7-9
TGTGCCAGCAGCTTTCTTAGTGGGGCCACCTACGAGCAGTACTTC
CASSFLSGATYEQYF
>TRBJ1-1|.|few|TRBV2
TGTGCCAGCAGTGCCAGGGAACCGAACACTGAAGCTTTCTTT
CASSAREPNTEAFF
>TRBJ1-2|.|few|TRBV12-3/TRBV12-4
TGTGCCAGCCTGCAGCCCTACTATGGCTACACCTTC
CASLQPYYGYTF
>TRBJ1-1|.|.|TRBV2
TGTGCCAGCAGTGGGCGGCGGGACGCGCGATTT
CASSGRRDARF
>TRBJ2-5|.|.|TRBV4-3
TGCGCCAGCAGCCTCGATATTGTGGGAGAGACCCAGTACTTC
CASSLDIVGETQYF
>TRBJ1-5|TRBD1|.|TRBV30
TGTGCCTGGAGTCCACGTTGGACAGGGGCGCAGAGCCAGCCCCAGCATTTT
CAWSPRWTGAQSQPQHF
>TRBJ2-3|.|.|TRBV7-2
TGTGCCAGCAGCTTCGGGCGAGGGACGGGCACAGATACGCAGTATTTT
CASSFGRGTGTDTQYF
>TRBJ2-7|.|.|TRBV12-3/TRBV12-4
TGTGCCAGCAGGCTCACGAATAGATACGAGCAGTACTTC
CASRLTNRYEQYF
>TRBJ2-5|TRBD2|.|TRBV6-1
TGTGCCAGCAGTGGGGGGGGGCTAGCGGGGGGAGAGACCCAGTACTTC
CASSGGGLAGGETQYF
>TRBJ2-3|.|.|TRBV9
TGTGCCAGCAGCGTAGTGGGGCAGGGGCTCACAGATACGCAGTATTTT
CASSVVGQGLTDTQYF
>TRBJ2-5|TRBD1|many|TRBV7-2
TGTGCCAGCAGCTCTGGACAGGGTGTCGGAAAAGAGACCCAGTACTTC
CASSSGQGVGKETQYF
>TRBJ2-3|TRBD2|.|TRBV3-1
TGTGCCAGCAGCCAAATAGCGGGGACTAGCACAGATACGCAGTATTTT
CASSQIAGTSTDTQYF
>TRBJ1-1|.|few|TRBV7-9
TGTGCCAGCAGCCGCACGGAGGGGGGCACTGAAGCTTTCTTT
CASSRTEGGTEAFF
>TRBJ1-1|.|.|TRBV2
TGTGCCAGCAGTGAGAGACACCTGAACACTGAAGCTTTCTTT
CASSERHLNTEAFF
>TRBJ1-1|.|few|TRBV5-5
TGTGCCAGCAGCTTCGGACATCCCGGGGGCGCTTTCTTT
CASSFGHPGGAFF
>TRBJ1-3|.|.|TRBV12-3/TRBV12-4
TGTGCCAGCAGTCCAGGGATGAACGGAAACACCATATATTTT
CASSPGMNGNTIYF
>TRBJ1-2|.|.|TRBV9
TGTGCCAGCAGCGTAGCTCTGAGCTATGGCTACACCTTC
CASSVALSYGYTF
>TRBJ2-7|TRBD2|few|TRBV5-1
TGCGCCAGCAGCTTGGAAGGCGGGGGGGCACCGCTCACCTACGAGCAGTACTTC
CASSLEGGGAPLTYEQYF